The source of this T cell receptor beta chain is a study of post-analysis software for immune sequencing data. Whole-study context: Relapsing-remitting, secondary progressive and progressive-relapsing courses of multiple sclerosis were included.

CDR3 length: 15 amino acids. The germline V gene has CDR1 SGDLS and CDR2 YYNGEE. Trimming took 0 bases from V and 3 from J, leaving 12 bases between them. TCR beta cDNA libraries had unique molecular identifiers. MiXCR, run by TCRdb on the PCR reads, gives a single entry per CDR3 protein. The sample lists about 180,000 distinct CDR3 sequences; approximately 30% were seen once. For this clonotype: The antigen is not known.

Study-wide results and caveats: There were roughly five TRBV segments more frequent in patients than controls, and TRBV5-6, TRBV5-1 and TRBV20-1 were among them. Multiple sclerosis was associated with a significant reduction in normalized Chao1 diversity relative to controls.

The chain recombines TRBV9 with TRBJ2-5; D may be TRBD2 (6 bases). The sequencing input was blood. This clonotype originated in a girl between 5 and 17 years old with multiple sclerosis. CDR3 protein: CASSVEGGLKETQYF. The DNA for the CDR3 is TGTGCCAGCAGCGTAGAGGGAGGACTTAAAGAGACCCAGTACTTC.